The rows below give T cell receptor beta chains drawn from one sample of a study of cytomegalovirus exposure and HLA in healthy donors. Assay used: immunoSEQ multiplex PCR; TCRdb lists only in-frame clones, some missing. The data contain around 260,000 clones, over 70% of them seen just once; the ten biggest clones take up 0.3%. The sample was PBMCs. These receptor sequences come from a girl aged 2 to 10 in good health and CMV-seronegative. Both conserved end residues are part of each CDR3. The order of the fields is CDR3 length, V gene, clone size, D gene, J gene, CDR3 protein, CDR3 DNA. D genes are given only for firm matches. Some rows have no size entry. The others give once, few or many, or a class for an expanded clone.

>16|TRBV7-7|NA|NA|TRBJ2-6
CASSIGTFDGANVLTF
TGTGCCAGCAGCATAGGGACATTTGATGGGGCCAACGTCCTGACTTTC
>15|TRBV4-1|few|TRBD1|TRBJ2-7
CASSQTTGDPYEQYF
TGCGCCAGCAGCCAGACGACAGGGGATCCCTACGAGCAGTACTTC
>16|TRBV7-3|few|TRBD1|TRBJ2-7
CASSLYRGLSSYEQYF
TGTGCCAGCAGCCTCTACAGGGGTCTAAGCTCCTACGAGCAGTACTTC
>14|TRBV13|NA|NA|TRBJ2-5
CASSLRQGQETQYF
TGTGCCAGCAGCTTGAGGCAGGGGCAAGAGACCCAGTACTTC
>17|TRBV9|NA|TRBD1|TRBJ1-2
CASSPRRTGTVNYGYTF
TGTGCCAGCAGCCCCCGTAGGACAGGGACGGTTAACTATGGCTACACCTTC
>16|TRBV7-6|NA|TRBD1|TRBJ2-2
CASSLVPGQLTVSLFF
TGTGCCAGCAGCCTCGTACCGGGACAGCTTACGGTTTCGCTGTTTTTT
>13|TRBV19|NA|NA|TRBJ2-3
CASSIGLADTQYF
TGTGCCAGTAGTATAGGTCTAGCCGATACGCAGTATTTT
>14|TRBV19|NA|TRBD2|TRBJ2-7
CASSMGGITYEQYF
TGTGCCAGTAGTATGGGAGGGATTACCTACGAGCAGTACTTC
>14|TRBV7-2|NA|NA|TRBJ2-1
CASSLEVPTSEQFF
TGTGCCAGCAGCTTAGAAGTCCCGACTAGTGAGCAGTTCTTC
>15|TRBV14|once|NA|TRBJ1-1
CASSRNMMKNTEAFF
TGTGCCAGCAGCCGAAACATGATGAAAAACACTGAAGCTTTCTTT
>19|TRBV14|NA|NA|TRBJ2-1
CASSQDSGGGLPINNEQFF
TGTGCCAGCAGCCAAGATTCGGGCGGGGGCCTTCCTATTAACAATGAGCAGTTCTTC
>14|TRBV28|NA|TRBD1|TRBJ2-7
CASRDSTGGTEQYF
TGTGCCAGCAGAGATTCGACAGGGGGCACCGAGCAGTACTTC
>16|TRBV27|NA|NA|TRBJ2-7
CASSFDERARHYEQYF
TGTGCCAGCAGTTTTGACGAGAGGGCACGCCACTACGAGCAGTACTTC
>15|TRBV5-4|NA|TRBD2|TRBJ2-1
CASSLIGSGGLGWFF
TGTGCCAGCAGCTTGATTGGGAGCGGGGGGCTAGGGTGGTTCTTC
>15|TRBV6-1|NA|TRBD1|TRBJ1-4
CASSGDRGSYEKLFF
TGTGCCAGCAGTGGGGACAGGGGATCGTACGAAAAACTGTTTTTT
>15|TRBV27|few|TRBD1|TRBJ1-5
CASRPTGGGNQPQHF
TGTGCCAGCAGGCCGACAGGGGGCGGCAATCAGCCCCAGCATTTT
>18|TRBV5-1|NA|TRBD1|TRBJ1-2
CASSLAGTGFGGTYGYTF
TGCGCCAGCAGCTTGGCCGGGACAGGGTTTGGGGGAACCTATGGCTACACCTTC
>15|TRBV27|few|TRBD2|TRBJ2-7
CASSPRTSGSGEQYF
TGTGCCAGCAGTCCCAGGACTAGCGGGAGTGGCGAGCAGTACTTC
>14|TRBV5-5|once|NA|TRBJ2-1
CASSYSTGYNEQFF
TGTGCCAGCAGCTACTCCACAGGGTACAATGAGCAGTTCTTC
>12|TRBV12-5|NA|NA|TRBJ1-1
CASGFGNTEAFF
TGTGCTAGTGGTTTCGGGAACACTGAAGCTTTCTTT
>15|TRBV2|NA|TRBD2|TRBJ2-1
CASPPHSGDYNEQFF
TGTGCCAGCCCTCCCCACAGCGGGGACTACAATGAGCAGTTCTTC
>16|TRBV19|NA|TRBD1|TRBJ2-6
CASRDRGRSGANVLTF
TGTGCCAGCCGGGACAGGGGACGATCTGGGGCCAACGTCCTGACTTTC
>15|TRBV28|NA|NA|TRBJ2-1
CASSFSPSWRNEQFF
TGTGCCAGCAGTTTCAGCCCTAGTTGGCGAAATGAGCAGTTCTTC
>11|TRBV7-9|NA|NA|TRBJ1-1
CSSSPNTEAFF
TGTTCCAGCAGCCCTAACACTGAAGCTTTCTTT
>15|TRBV28|NA|NA|TRBJ1-1
CASSSFLETNTEAFF
TGTGCCAGCAGTTCCTTCTTAGAAACGAACACTGAAGCTTTCTTT
>18|TRBV19|few|TRBD2|TRBJ2-1
CASSKAGGLFSSNNEQFF
TGTGCCAGTAGTAAGGCGGGGGGTCTCTTCAGTTCGAACAATGAGCAGTTCTTC
>15|TRBV7-9|NA|NA|TRBJ1-4
CASSSHRAEDEKLFF
TGTGCCAGCAGCTCCCACAGGGCAGAGGATGAAAAACTGTTTTTT
>16|TRBV7-3|NA|NA|TRBJ2-6
CASSLKGGSGANVLTF
TGTGCCAGCAGCTTAAAAGGAGGATCTGGGGCCAACGTCCTGACTTTC
>17|TRBV4-1|NA|TRBD2|TRBJ2-7
CASSQVGLAGGTYEQYF
TGCGCCAGCAGCCAAGTCGGTCTAGCGGGAGGAACCTACGAGCAGTACTTC